This T cell receptor beta chain was documented in a study of human T cells and chemical hapten exposure. Study background: Minor volume differences among pooled libraries chiefly drove per-sample TCR yield variation. Study results and limitations: TCRs above 1 in 1000 frequency stayed constant with DPC sensitization.

Of note for this clonotype: What it binds is not known.

Germline loops: CDR1 SGHAT, CDR2 FQNNGV. The CDR3 sequence is 12 residues long. With 2 bases removed from V and 10 bases from J, the gap between germline ends came to 9 bases. Total RNA was extracted from unfractionated whole blood. Within the library, unique molecular identifiers were attached to each individual cDNA molecule. TCRdb re-derived calls from the 5' RACE reads in MiXCR, one entry per CDR3 protein. The data hold 110,000 or so distinct CDR3 sequences, with around a fifth observed a single time. This sequence joins TRBV11-2 and TRBJ2-1; perhaps TRBD1 as D (5 bases). This receptor was identified in a human donor in good health. Here the CDR3 reads CASSLWPGEQFF. In DNA form, the CDR3 reads TGTGCCAGCAGCTTATGGCCAGGGGAGCAGTTCTTC.